This T cell receptor (beta chain) was sequenced in a study of blood T cells in healthy people across ages. Germline assignment: CDR1 MNHEY and CDR2 SVGAGI. The CDR3 sequence is 15 residues long. In its sample, this clonotype was seen many times. A read error may account for a junction end that differs from germline. A second about 7 to 11 cycle PCR used barcoded and J-beta primers. Each CDR3 protein gets one entry after TCRdb re-called the 5' RACE reads with MiXCR. The table shows more than 1.4 million distinct CDR3 sequences, with around 39% occurring only once. This TCR was recovered from a woman aged 18 to 35 in good health. Sequencing was performed on blood. This chain connects TRBV6-5 to TRBJ2-7; 12 nucleotides align to TRBD1. CDR3 sequence: CASSYPGQGAYEQYF. In DNA, the CDR3 is TGCGCCAGCAGTTACCCGGGACAGGGGGCTTACGAGCAGTACTTC.